The 12 T cell receptor beta chains below were found in one sample sequenced in a study of regulatory T cells in long-lasting Graves disease. Time point of the sample: newly diagnosed GD, antithyroid drugs for less than 3 months. After RNA was extracted from PBMCs, the TCR library was made from it. Arm-PCR of CDR3 regions and iRepertoire HTBI primers were the basis on which TCR beta libraries were built. Via MiXCR, TCRdb re-called the multiplex PCR reads, giving one row per CDR3 protein. The profile shows around 480,000 distinct CDR3 sequences, about 17% of them singletons. The same data also went into a second study, on T cells in Graves' hyperthyroidism and ophthalmopathy.

The sequencing used peripheral blood mononuclear cells (PBMCs), collected at new diagnosis, from a patient treated with antithyroid drugs. The receptors derive from a man in his forties or fifties with Graves disease.

Points on this clonotype: With only one base between it and a far larger clone, this is likely a read error. The chain recombines TRBV11-2 with TRBJ2-7; 11 nucleotides align to TRBD2. The CDR3 has 16 residues. With 6 bases clipped from V and 4 bases from J, the junction kept 11 bases outside the gene matches. CDR1 and CDR2 (germline): SGHAT, FQNNGV. CDR3 DNA: TGTGCCAGCAGACCCGATTCACCTAGCGGGGGGTACGAGCAGTACTTC. Translated: CASRPDSPSGGYEQYF.

Many counts were recorded for this clonotype. The DNA of the CDR3 is TGTGCCAGCACTCGCCCCTCAGGTGAGCAGTTCTTC. Its translation is CASTRPSGEQFF. The chain joins TRBV28 to TRBJ2-1; D gene unclear. V lost 7 bases and J 9 bases, leaving 13 bases between the germline ends. The CDR3 length is 12 residues. Germline V gene sequence: CDR1 MDHEN, CDR2 SYDVKM.

This clonotype occurred many times. The chain uses TRBV12-3 or TRBV12-4 and TRBJ2-7; 12 nucleotides line up with TRBD2. The CDR3 has 16 residues. V lost 4 bases, J lost 5 bases, and 9 bases stayed unmatched. The CDR3 DNA reads as TGTGCCAGCAGTTGGCTCCTAGCGGGAGGGCCAAACGAGCAGTACTTC. As protein: CASSWLLAGGPNEQYF.

This clonotype was detected ten times or more. The CDR3 loop is CASSLTLGVHEQYF. Written as DNA, the CDR3 is TGTGCCAGCAGCTTGACCCTGGGGGTCCACGAGCAGTACTTC. The rearrangement links TRBV5-4 to TRBJ2-7; D might be TRBD1 or TRBD2, each matching 5 bases. Germline V lookup: CDR1 SGHNT, CDR2 YYREEE (reference sequence). Trimming stripped 1 base from V and 5 bases from J, with 13 bases between. There are 14 residues in the CDR3.

This clonotype was observed a handful of times. This rearrangement joins TRBV7-2 to TRBJ2-1; D uncertain. Germline V gene lookup returns CDR1 SGHTA and CDR2 FQGNSA. V lost 3 bases to trimming and J lost 0 bases, with 15 bases between them. CDR3 length: 17 amino acids. This CDR3 is CASSFPQWASSYNEQFF. In nucleotides, the CDR3 is TGTGCCAGCAGCTTCCCCCAGTGGGCCAGCTCCTACAATGAGCAGTTCTTC. Combining the CDR3 with reference TRBV7-2 and TRBJ2-1 gives the whole variable domain GAGVSQSPSNKVTEKGKDVELRCDPISGHTALYWYRQSLGQGLEFLIYFQGNSAPDKSGLPSDRFSAERTGGSVSTLTIQRTQQEDSAVYLCASSFPQWASSYNEQFFGPGTRLTVL.

This clonotype appeared many times. This chain links TRBV11-2 with TRBJ2-1, with TRBD2 matching over 7 bases. Losses at the gene ends were 3 bases for V and 7 bases for J; bases not matched to a gene: 6. Germline loops: CDR1 SGHAT, CDR2 FQNNGV. The CDR3 is 14 residues long. CDR3 residues: CASSFSTGGNEQFF. Here the CDR3 DNA reads TGTGCCAGCAGCTTTTCGACCGGGGGGAATGAGCAGTTCTTC.

The table lists this clonotype with many counts. The chain combines TRBV7-9 with TRBJ1-4; possibly TRBD1 for D (6 bases). The ends were cut back, 5 bases at V and 1 base at J, with 11 bases in the middle. The CDR3 is made up of 15 amino acids. CDR1 and CDR2 from the germline V gene are SEHNR and FQNEAQ (reference sequence). The CDR3 region is CASSPGDITNEKLFF. As DNA, the CDR3 is TGTGCCAGCAGCCCAGGGGACATAACTAATGAAAAACTGTTTTTT.

The chain is built from TRBV24-1 and TRBJ2-2, with 9 bases matching TRBD2. The germline gives CDR1 KGHDR, CDR2 SFDVKD. There are 17 residues in the CDR3. J gave up 3 bases and V 2 bases, and 6 bases lay outside the gene matches. The CDR3 nucleotides are TGTGCCACCAGTGATTGGACAGCGGGAGGAGACACCGGGGAGCTGTTTTTT. Its protein product is CATSDWTAGGDTGELFF.

Points on this clonotype: At one end, the junction sequence differs from germline, possibly due to a read error. CDR3 residues: CASSLQGGDNEKLLF. CDR3 nucleotides: TGCGCCAGCAGCTTGCAGGGGGGGGACAATGAAAAACTGCTTTTT. The rearrangement links TRBV5-1 to TRBJ1-4; 7 bases are a match to TRBD1. Germline loops: CDR1 SGHRS, CDR2 YFSETQ. This CDR3 comprises 15 residues.

The rearrangement links TRBV28 to TRBJ2-7, with TRBD1 matching 9 bases. This CDR3 is 14 amino acids long. In germline, CDR1 is MDHEN, CDR2 SYDVKM. V dropped 6 bases and J dropped 7; count of bases not matched to a gene: 10. This CDR3 reads CASSLVNRGREQYF. CDR3 sequence (DNA): TGTGCCAGCAGCTTAGTCAACAGGGGGCGGGAGCAGTACTTC.

The chain combines TRBV2 with TRBJ2-1; 10 bases line up with TRBD2. Germline CDR1 reads SNHLY; CDR2 reads FYNNEI. This CDR3 spans 14 amino acids. Trimming took 8 bases from V and 9 from J; bases not matched to a gene: 10. As DNA, the CDR3 is TGTGCCAGCCACCGACTAGCGGGCCATCTTGAGCAGTTCTTC. Amino acid sequence: CASHRLAGHLEQFF.

This clonotype came up many times. The chain links TRBV11-2 to TRBJ2-5, with a possible D match to TRBD1 (5 bases). CDR1 is SGHAT and CDR2 is FQNNGV in the germline V gene. Trimming took 0 bases from V and 7 from J, leaving 9 bases between them. CDR3 length: 13 amino acids. The CDR3 loop reads CASSLDRGATQYF. In nucleotides, the CDR3 is TGTGCCAGCAGCTTAGATAGGGGCGCGACCCAGTACTTC.